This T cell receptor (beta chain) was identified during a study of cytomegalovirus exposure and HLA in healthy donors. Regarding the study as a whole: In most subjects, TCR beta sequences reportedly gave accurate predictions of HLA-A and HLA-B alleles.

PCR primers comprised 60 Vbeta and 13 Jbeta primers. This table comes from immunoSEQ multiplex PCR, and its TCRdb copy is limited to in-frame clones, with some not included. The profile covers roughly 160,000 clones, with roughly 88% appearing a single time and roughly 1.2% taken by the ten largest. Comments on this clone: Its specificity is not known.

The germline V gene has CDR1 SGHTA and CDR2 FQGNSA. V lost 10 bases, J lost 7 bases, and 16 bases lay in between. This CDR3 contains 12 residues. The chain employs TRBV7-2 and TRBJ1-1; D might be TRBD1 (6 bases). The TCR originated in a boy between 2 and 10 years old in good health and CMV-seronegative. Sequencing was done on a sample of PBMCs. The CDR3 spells CATPGEKHEAFF. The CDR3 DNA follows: TGTGCCACCCCAGGGGAGAAGCATGAAGCTTTCTTT. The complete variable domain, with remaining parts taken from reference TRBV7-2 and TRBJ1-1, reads GAGVSQSPSNKVTEKGKDVELRCDPISGHTALYWYRQSLGQGLEFLIYFQGNSAPDKSGLPSDRFSAERTGGSVSTLTIQRTQQEDSAVYLCATPGEKHEAFFGQGTRLTVV.